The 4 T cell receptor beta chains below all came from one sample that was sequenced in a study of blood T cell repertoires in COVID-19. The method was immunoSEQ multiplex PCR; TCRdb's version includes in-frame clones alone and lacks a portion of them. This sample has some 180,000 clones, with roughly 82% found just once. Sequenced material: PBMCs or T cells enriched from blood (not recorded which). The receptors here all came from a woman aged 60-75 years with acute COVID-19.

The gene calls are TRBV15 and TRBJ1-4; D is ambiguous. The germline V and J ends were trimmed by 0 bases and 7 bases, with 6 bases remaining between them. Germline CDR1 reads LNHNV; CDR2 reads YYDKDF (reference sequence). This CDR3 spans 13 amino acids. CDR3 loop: CATSRDVAEKLFF. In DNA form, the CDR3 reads TGTGCCACCAGCAGAGATGTGGCTGAAAAACTGTTTTTT. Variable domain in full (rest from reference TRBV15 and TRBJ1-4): DAMVIQNPRYQVTQFGKPVTLSCSQTLNHNVMYWYQQKSSQAPKLLFHYYDKDFNNEADTPDNFQSRRPNTSFCFLDIRSPGLGDTAMYLCATSRDVAEKLFFGSGTQLSVL.

The CDR3 is CASRTGLMYEQYV. In DNA form, the CDR3 reads TGTGCCAGCCGGACAGGATTGATGTACGAGCAGTACGTC. V is TRBV6-5 and J is TRBJ2-7; 7 bases match TRBD1. Looked up from germline, CDR1 is MNHEY and CDR2 is SVGAGI. The CDR3 consists of 13 residues. V shed 8 bases, J shed 4 bases, and the junction held 8 bases outside the gene matches.

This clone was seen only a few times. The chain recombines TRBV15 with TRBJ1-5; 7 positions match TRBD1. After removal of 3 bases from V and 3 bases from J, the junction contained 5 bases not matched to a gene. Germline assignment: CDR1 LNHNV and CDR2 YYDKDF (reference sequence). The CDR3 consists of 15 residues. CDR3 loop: CATSRVQGVNQPQHF. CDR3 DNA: TGTGCCACCAGCAGGGTGCAGGGGGTCAATCAGCCCCAGCATTTT.

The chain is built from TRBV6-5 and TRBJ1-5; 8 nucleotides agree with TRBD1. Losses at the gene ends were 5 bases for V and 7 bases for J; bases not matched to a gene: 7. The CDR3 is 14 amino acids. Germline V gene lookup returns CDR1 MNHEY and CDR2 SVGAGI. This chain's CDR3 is CASSLGQDVQPQHF. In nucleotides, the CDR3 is TGTGCCAGCAGTCTGGGACAGGATGTACAGCCCCAGCATTTT.